One sample yielded the 10 T cell receptor beta chains listed below, sequenced in a study of shared clonotypes between healthy human individuals. Assay used: immunoSEQ multiplex PCR; TCRdb lists only in-frame clones, some missing. The data hold fewer than 1.6 million clones, with approximately 98.5% observed a single time. What was sequenced was naive CD4+ T cells sorted from blood. Subset reported: CD45RA+ positively selected. These receptors were collected from a man aged 30 to 45 in good health.

This clone has only one observation. The J gene is TRBJ2-7, the V gene TRBV30, with a tentative D call TRBD2 (6 bases). V was clipped by 0 bases and J by 6 bases, with 15 bases between them. This CDR3 region has 14 residues. CDR1 is GTSNPN and CDR2 is SVGIG in the germline V gene (reference sequence). This CDR3 reads CAWSVLEGRGEQYF. CDR3 nucleotide sequence: TGTGCCTGGAGTGTACTGGAGGGCCGAGGCGAGCAGTACTTC. Based on the CDR3 plus reference TRBV30 and TRBJ2-7, the full variable domain is SQTIHQWPATLVQPVGSPLSLECTVEGTSNPNLYWYRQAAGRGLQLLFYSVGIGQISSEVPQNLSASRPQDRQFILSSKKLLLSDSGFYLCAWSVLEGRGEQYFGPGTRLTVT.

This chain joins TRBV6-5 and TRBJ1-2; 11 bases are shared with TRBD1. This CDR3 has 14 amino acids. The germline V gene has CDR1 MNHEY and CDR2 SVGAGI. The trim removed 5 bases at V and 3 bases at J, leaving 2 bases unmatched. The CDR3 protein is CASSRGQGDYGYTF. The CDR3, as DNA: TGTGCCAGCAGTCGGGGACAGGGGGACTATGGCTACACCTTC.

This chain's CDR3 is CASSRTDINYGYTF. CDR3 in DNA: TGTGCCAGCAGTCGGACGGACATTAACTATGGCTACACCTTC. The gene calls are TRBV2 and TRBJ1-2; perhaps TRBD1 as D (5 bases). Germline lookup yields CDR1 SNHLY and CDR2 FYNNEI. CDR3 length: 14 residues. V was shortened by 5 bases and J by 1 base, with 11 bases between the two germline ends.

The chain uses TRBV7-2 and TRBJ1-2; D ambiguous. This CDR3 has 13 residues. V was clipped by 4 bases and J by 0 bases, with 6 bases between them. From germline, CDR1 is SGHTA and CDR2 FQGNSA. The CDR3 sequence is CASSSGANYGYTF. CDR3 nucleotide sequence: TGTGCCAGCAGCTCCGGGGCTAACTATGGCTACACCTTC.

J is TRBJ2-2 and V is TRBV6-5; 13 nucleotides line up with TRBD2. This CDR3 contains 15 residues. V lost 6 bases, J lost 4 bases, and 2 bases stayed unmatched. In germline, CDR1 is MNHEY, CDR2 SVGAGI. CDR3 bases: TGTGCCAGCAGCGGACTAGCGGGAGTCACCGGGGAGCTGTTTTTT. Its protein product is CASSGLAGVTGELFF.

The chain links TRBV9 to TRBJ2-2, with 8 bases matching TRBD2. V gave up 7 bases and J gave up 6 bases; unmatched junction bases: 8. CDR1 and CDR2 from the germline V gene are SGDLS and YYNGEE. The CDR3 consists of 14 residues. The CDR3 here is CASRTAGGAGELFF. The DNA of the CDR3 is TGTGCCAGCCGAACTGCGGGAGGTGCCGGGGAGCTGTTTTTT.

The rearrangement uses TRBV5-1 and TRBJ2-1; 7 nucleotides match TRBD1. CDR3 length: 18 amino acids. V was pared by 3 bases and J by 3 bases, with 15 bases of the junction left unmatched. Germline V gene lookup returns CDR1 SGHRS and CDR2 YFSETQ. The CDR3 DNA follows: TGCGCCAGCAGCTGGGAATTACAAAGGGGGCGCGGCTACAATGAGCAGTTCTTC. The encoded protein is CASSWELQRGRGYNEQFF.

This chain connects TRBV5-1 to TRBJ2-2, with TRBD1 identical over 7 bases. Per germline, CDR1 SGHRS and CDR2 YFSETQ. The CDR3 extends over 15 amino acids. Trimming at V came to 3 bases and at J to 6 bases, leaving 8 bases not matched to a gene. The CDR3 DNA sequence: TGCGCCAGCAGCTGGGGCGACAGGGCCCCCGGGGAGCTGTTTTTT. Translation gives CASSWGDRAPGELFF.

This chain joins TRBV5-1 and TRBJ2-3; TRBD2 matches at 7 bases. The CDR3 is 16 amino acids. The V gene's germline CDR1 is SGHRS and CDR2 YFSETQ. Trimming took 0 bases from V and 3 from J; bases not matched to a gene: 7. CDR3 residues: CASSLASAGATDTQYF. The CDR3 DNA reads TGCGCCAGCAGCTTGGCCTCGGCGGGAGCGACAGATACGCAGTATTTT.

The J gene is TRBJ2-2, the V gene TRBV5-6, with 10 nucleotides matching TRBD2. This CDR3 has 16 amino acids. V gave up 5 bases and J gave up 5 bases; unmatched junction bases: 9. The V gene's germline CDR1 is SGHDT and CDR2 YYEEEE. Here the CDR3 DNA reads TGTGCCAGCAGGTTAACGGGACTAGCGTCGACCGGGGAGCTGTTTTTT. Protein: CASRLTGLASTGELFF.